A selection of T cell receptor beta chains follows, all from one sample in a study of T cell responses to AZD1222 COVID-19 vaccine. Only in-frame clones appear in the TCRdb table, and some are missing; sequencing was by immunoSEQ multiplex PCR. The repertoire has 150,000 to 200,000 clones, 85% to 90% of them found once; the top ten carry less than 3%. The sample consisted of peripheral blood, taken on day 0 of MenACWY control vaccination. The receptors stem from an adult in good health. Each CDR3 is given with its conserved first and last residue. The D gene is left open where the match is weak. Rows may omit the clone size; those that give it use once, few, many or a size class.

clone_size	v_call	d_call	j_call	cdr3_nt	cdr3_aa
NA	TRBV9	TRBD2	TRBJ2-3	TGTGCCAGCAGCGATGCCCCAGGACTAGCGGATCGTCCTAGCACAGATACGCAGTATTTT	CASSDAPGLADRPSTDTQYF
NA	TRBV27	TRBD1	TRBJ1-5	TGTGCCAGCAGTTTAGGACAGGGATCCCACCAGCCCCAGCATTTT	CASSLGQGSHQPQHF
NA	TRBV30	NA	TRBJ2-7	TGTGCCTGGAGTGTCGGGGGTGGCTACGAGCAGTACTTC	CAWSVGGGYEQYF
NA	TRBV6-5	TRBD1	TRBJ1-3	TGTGCCAGCAGGGGACAGGGGACTATAAACACCATATATTTT	CASRGQGTINTIYF
NA	TRBV7-8	TRBD1	TRBJ2-7	TGTGCCAGCAGTCCCCCCGGGACAGCGACTTACGAGCAGTACTTC	CASSPPGTATYEQYF
NA	TRBV6-5	NA	TRBJ1-1	TGTGCCAGCATGGTGGGGTACACTGAAGCTTTCTTT	CASMVGYTEAFF
NA	TRBV5-6	TRBD2	TRBJ2-1	TGTGCCAGCAGCTCTCATGGACTAGCGGGGGACAATGAGCAGTTCTTC	CASSSHGLAGDNEQFF
NA	TRBV27	TRBD2	TRBJ2-3	TGTGCCAGCAGCCCCCCCAGGATGAGCGGGAGTCGATACACAGATACGCAGTATTTT	CASSPPRMSGSRYTDTQYF
NA	TRBV9	NA	TRBJ2-2	TGTGCCAGCAGCCCTCCCTCCTTGGGGACCGGGGAGCTGTTTTTT	CASSPPSLGTGELFF
NA	TRBV4-2	NA	TRBJ1-5	TGTGCCAGCAGCCAAGTAGAGTGGGATCAGCCCCAGCATTTT	CASSQVEWDQPQHF
NA	TRBV19	NA	TRBJ1-5	TGTGCCAGTAGTTTGAGCACCGCGGGACAGCCCCAGCATTTT	CASSLSTAGQPQHF
NA	TRBV5-4	TRBD1	TRBJ1-3	TGTGCCAGCAGCTACAGGGGTAGTGGAAACACCATATATTTT	CASSYRGSGNTIYF
NA	TRBV28	TRBD1	TRBJ1-6	TGTGCCAGCACCCCACGGGACAGAACTAATTCACCCCTCCACTTT	CASTPRDRTNSPLHF
once	TRBV5-4	NA	TRBJ1-2	TGTGCCAGCAGCTTCGGGGGGCTAGGCTACACCTTC	CASSFGGLGYTF